This T cell receptor beta chain was sequenced during a study of T cell responses to AZD1222 COVID-19 vaccine. Measured with immunoSEQ multiplex PCR; TCRdb has only the in-frame clones, and not every one. There are about 130,000 clones in the sample; approximately 86% occur only once, and more than 5.5% lies in the top ten. Germline V gives CDR1 LNHDA, CDR2 SQIVND (reference sequence). With 5 bases removed from V and 5 bases from J, the gap between germline ends came to 7 bases. This CDR3 is 12 amino acids long. This specimen consisted of peripheral blood, obtained 28 days after the second AZD1222 dose. The clonotype originates from an adult who received the AZD1222 COVID-19 vaccine. This chain uses TRBV19 with TRBJ2-1; D not resolved. CDR3 coding DNA: TGTGCCAGTAGTTTTAAACACAATGAGCAGTTCTTC. Translating gives CASSFKHNEQFF.